These 3 T cell receptor beta chains were sequenced from one sample in a study of PD-1 blockade in classical Hodgkin lymphoma. Clones were read by immunoSEQ multiplex PCR, and TCRdb kept only the in-frame ones, dropping some. The table shows around 26,000 clones, with 69% occurring only once. Relapse was seen in all patients after autologous stem cell transplantation, and brentuximab vedotin exposure was variable. Sequenced here: peripheral blood mononuclear cells (PBMCs), sampled at baseline. The receptor source for this set is a human donor with classical Hodgkin lymphoma.

The rearrangement joins TRBV7-2 to TRBJ2-7; 11 nucleotides match TRBD2. CDR1 is SGHTA and CDR2 is FQGNSA in the germline V gene. The CDR3 is made up of 17 amino acids. After removal of 2 bases from V and 2 bases from J, the junction contained 8 bases not matched to a gene. CDR3 DNA sequence: TGTGCCAGCAGCTTAAGGGGTCTAGCGGGGGGCCCCTACGAGCAGTACTTC. As protein: CASSLRGLAGGPYEQYF.

The chain links TRBV19 to TRBJ1-6; D unclear. CDR3 length: 16 amino acids. Deletions cut 5 bases from V and 4 bases from J, with 15 bases between. Germline loops: CDR1 LNHDA, CDR2 SQIVND (reference sequence). The CDR3 sequence is CASSVLNGEYNSPLHF. CDR3 nucleotides: TGTGCCAGTAGTGTTCTAAACGGCGAATATAATTCACCCCTCCACTTT.

This clone appeared once. Within the sample, other DNA sequences also encode this same CDR3. This chain links TRBV2 with TRBJ1-3, with a weak D call TRBD1 (5 bases). This CDR3 has 15 amino acids. Trimming stripped 6 bases from V and 4 bases from J, with 16 bases between. Germline V gene lookup returns CDR1 SNHLY and CDR2 FYNNEI. CDR3 in amino acids: CASSLTSGLGNTIYF. The CDR3 DNA reads as TGTGCCAGCAGCCTGACCTCAGGGTTAGGAAACACCATATATTTT. The full variable domain, with the rest looked up from reference TRBV2 and TRBJ1-3, is EPEVTQTPSHQVTQMGQEVILRCVPISNHLYFYWYRQILGQKVEFLVSFYNNEISEKSEIFDDQFSVERPDGSNFTLKIRSTKLEDSAMYFCASSLTSGLGNTIYFGEGSWLTVV.